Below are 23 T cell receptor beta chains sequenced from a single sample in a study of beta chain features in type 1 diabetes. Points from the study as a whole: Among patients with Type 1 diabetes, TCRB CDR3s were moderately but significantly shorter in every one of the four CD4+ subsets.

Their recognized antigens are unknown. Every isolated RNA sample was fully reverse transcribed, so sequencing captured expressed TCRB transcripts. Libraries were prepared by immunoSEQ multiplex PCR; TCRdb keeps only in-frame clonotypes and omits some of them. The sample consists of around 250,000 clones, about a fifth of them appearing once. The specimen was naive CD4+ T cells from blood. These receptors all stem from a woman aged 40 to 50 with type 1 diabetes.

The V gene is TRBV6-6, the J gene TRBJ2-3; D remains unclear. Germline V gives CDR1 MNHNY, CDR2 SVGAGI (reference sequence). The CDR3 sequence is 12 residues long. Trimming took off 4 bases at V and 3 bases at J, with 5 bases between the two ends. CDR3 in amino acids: CASSSDTDTQYF. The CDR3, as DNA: TGTGCCAGCAGTTCAGATACAGATACGCAGTATTTT.

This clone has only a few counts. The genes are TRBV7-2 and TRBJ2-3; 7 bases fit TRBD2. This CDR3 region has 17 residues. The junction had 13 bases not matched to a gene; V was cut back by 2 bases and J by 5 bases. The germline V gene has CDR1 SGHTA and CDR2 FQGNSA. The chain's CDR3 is CASSLPASGGSEDTQYF. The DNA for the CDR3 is TGTGCCAGCAGCTTACCCGCCTCGGGCGGGAGTGAAGATACGCAGTATTTT.

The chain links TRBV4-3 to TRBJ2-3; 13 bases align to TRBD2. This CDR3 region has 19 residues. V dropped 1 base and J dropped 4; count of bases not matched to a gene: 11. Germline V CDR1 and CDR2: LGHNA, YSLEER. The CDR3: CASSQGLLAGGPWADTQYF. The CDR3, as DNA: TGCGCCAGCAGCCAAGGGCTACTAGCGGGAGGGCCTTGGGCAGATACGCAGTATTTT.

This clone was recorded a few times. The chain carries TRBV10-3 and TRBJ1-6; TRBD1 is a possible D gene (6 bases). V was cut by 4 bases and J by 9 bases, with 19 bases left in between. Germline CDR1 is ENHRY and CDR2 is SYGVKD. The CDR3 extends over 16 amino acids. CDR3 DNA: TGTGCCATCAGTGCGGGCCTGCCGGGAGGGGGTTCACCCCTCCACTTT. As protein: CAISAGLPGGGSPLHF.

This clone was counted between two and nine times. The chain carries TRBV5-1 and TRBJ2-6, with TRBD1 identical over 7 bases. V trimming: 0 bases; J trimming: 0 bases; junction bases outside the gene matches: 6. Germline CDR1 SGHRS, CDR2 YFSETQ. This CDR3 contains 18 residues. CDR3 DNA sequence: TGCGCCAGCAGCTTGGGACAGGGCCCCCTCTCTGGGGCCAACGTCCTGACTTTC. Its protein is CASSLGQGPLSGANVLTF.

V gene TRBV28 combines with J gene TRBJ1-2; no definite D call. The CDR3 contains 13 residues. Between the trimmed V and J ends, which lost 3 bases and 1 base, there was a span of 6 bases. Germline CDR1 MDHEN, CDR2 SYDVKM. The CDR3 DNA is TGTGCCAGCAGTTTGGCCAGTAACTATGGCTACACCTTC. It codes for CASSLASNYGYTF.

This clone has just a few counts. Here the CDR3 DNA reads TGCGCCAGCAGCCCAACAACGAACACTGAAGCTTTCTTT. Residues: CASSPTTNTEAFF. The chain has TRBV5-1 and TRBJ1-1, with no clear D. This CDR3 is 13 amino acids long. Trimming left V 4 bases short and J 1 base short, with 8 bases between. Per germline, CDR1 SGHRS and CDR2 YFSETQ.

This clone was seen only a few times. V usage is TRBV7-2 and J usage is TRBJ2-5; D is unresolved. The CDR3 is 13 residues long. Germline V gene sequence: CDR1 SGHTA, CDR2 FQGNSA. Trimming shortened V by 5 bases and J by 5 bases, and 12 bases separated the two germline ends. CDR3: CASSLRPVETQYF. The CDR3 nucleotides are TGTGCCAGCAGCCTTCGTCCCGTCGAGACCCAGTACTTC.

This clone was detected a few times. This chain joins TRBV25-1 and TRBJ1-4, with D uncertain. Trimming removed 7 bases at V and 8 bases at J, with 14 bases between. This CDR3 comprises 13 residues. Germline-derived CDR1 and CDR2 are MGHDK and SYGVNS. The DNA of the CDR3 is TGTGCCAGCACCGGGAAGAGCGGGGAAAAACTGTTTTTT. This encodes CASTGKSGEKLFF.

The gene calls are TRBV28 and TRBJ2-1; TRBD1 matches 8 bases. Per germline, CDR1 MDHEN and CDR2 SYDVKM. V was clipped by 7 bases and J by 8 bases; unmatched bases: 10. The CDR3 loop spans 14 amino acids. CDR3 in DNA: TGTGCCAGCATTACTGGACAGGGAACTGATGAGCAGTTCTTC. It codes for CASITGQGTDEQFF.

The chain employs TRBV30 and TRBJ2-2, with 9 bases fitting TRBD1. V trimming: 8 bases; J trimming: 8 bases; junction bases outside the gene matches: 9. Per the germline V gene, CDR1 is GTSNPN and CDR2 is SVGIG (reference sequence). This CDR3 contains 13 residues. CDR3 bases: TGTGCCCTAGGACAGGGGAGGCAGGGGGAGCTGTTTTTT. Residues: CALGQGRQGELFF.

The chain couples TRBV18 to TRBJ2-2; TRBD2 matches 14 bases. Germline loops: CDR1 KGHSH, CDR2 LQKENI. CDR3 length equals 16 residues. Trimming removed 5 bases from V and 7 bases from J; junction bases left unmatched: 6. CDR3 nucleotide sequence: TGTGCCAGCTCAACGGGACTAGCGGGAGACGGCGGGGAGCTGTTTTTT. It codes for CASSTGLAGDGGELFF.

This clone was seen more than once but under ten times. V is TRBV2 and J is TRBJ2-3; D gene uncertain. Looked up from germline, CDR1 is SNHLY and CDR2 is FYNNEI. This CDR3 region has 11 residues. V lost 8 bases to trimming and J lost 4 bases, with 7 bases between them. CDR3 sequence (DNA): TGTGCCAGCCGAGCCGCAGATACGCAGTATTTT. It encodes CASRAADTQYF.

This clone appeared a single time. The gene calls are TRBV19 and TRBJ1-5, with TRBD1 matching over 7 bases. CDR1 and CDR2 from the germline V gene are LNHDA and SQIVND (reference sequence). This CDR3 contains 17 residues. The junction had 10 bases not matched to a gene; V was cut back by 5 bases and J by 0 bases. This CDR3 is CASSLRDSGYSNQPQHF. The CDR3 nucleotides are TGTGCCAGTAGTCTTCGGGACAGCGGGTATAGCAATCAGCCCCAGCATTTT.

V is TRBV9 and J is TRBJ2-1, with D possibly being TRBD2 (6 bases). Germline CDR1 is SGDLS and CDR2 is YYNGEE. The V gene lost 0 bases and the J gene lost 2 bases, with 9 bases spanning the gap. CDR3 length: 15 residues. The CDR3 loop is CASSVVSGTYNEQFF. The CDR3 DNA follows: TGTGCCAGCAGCGTAGTTAGCGGTACCTACAATGAGCAGTTCTTC.

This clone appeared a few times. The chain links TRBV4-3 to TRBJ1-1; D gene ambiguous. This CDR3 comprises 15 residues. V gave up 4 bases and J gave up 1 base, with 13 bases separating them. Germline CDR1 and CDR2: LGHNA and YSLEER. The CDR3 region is CASSPLGEENTEAFF. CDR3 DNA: TGCGCCAGCAGCCCCCTCGGGGAGGAGAACACTGAAGCTTTCTTT.

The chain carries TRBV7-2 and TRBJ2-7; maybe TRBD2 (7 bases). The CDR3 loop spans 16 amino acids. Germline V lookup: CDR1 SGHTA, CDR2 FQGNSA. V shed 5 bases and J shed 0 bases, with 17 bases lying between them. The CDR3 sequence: CASSGGGGTPSYEQYF. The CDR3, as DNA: TGTGCCAGCAGCGGCGGGGGCGGGACCCCCTCCTACGAGCAGTACTTC.

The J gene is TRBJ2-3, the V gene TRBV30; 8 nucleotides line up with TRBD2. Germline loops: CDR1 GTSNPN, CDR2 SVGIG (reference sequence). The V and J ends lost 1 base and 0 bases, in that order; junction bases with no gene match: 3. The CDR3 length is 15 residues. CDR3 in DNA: TGTGCCTGGAGTGGGGCTAGCGGGAGCACAGATACGCAGTATTTT. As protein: CAWSGASGSTDTQYF.

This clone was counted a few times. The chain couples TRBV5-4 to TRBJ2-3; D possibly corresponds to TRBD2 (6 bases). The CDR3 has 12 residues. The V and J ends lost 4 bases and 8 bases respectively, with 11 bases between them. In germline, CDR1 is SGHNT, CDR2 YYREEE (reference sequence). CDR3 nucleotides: TGTGCCAGCAGCCCTTCGGAGGGTACGCAGTATTTT. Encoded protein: CASSPSEGTQYF.

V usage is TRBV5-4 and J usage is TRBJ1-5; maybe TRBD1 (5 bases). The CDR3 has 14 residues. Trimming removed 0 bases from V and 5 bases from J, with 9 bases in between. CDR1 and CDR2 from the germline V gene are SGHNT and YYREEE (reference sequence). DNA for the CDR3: TGTGCCAGCAGCTTGGATGGGGCTGATCAGCCCCAGCATTTT. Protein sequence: CASSLDGADQPQHF.

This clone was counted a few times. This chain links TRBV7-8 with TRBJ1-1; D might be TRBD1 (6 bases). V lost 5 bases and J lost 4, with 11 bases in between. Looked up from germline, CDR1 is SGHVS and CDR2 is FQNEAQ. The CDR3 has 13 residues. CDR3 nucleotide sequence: TGTGCCAGCAGCCTTACAGGGCTCACTGAAGCTTTCTTT. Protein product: CASSLTGLTEAFF.

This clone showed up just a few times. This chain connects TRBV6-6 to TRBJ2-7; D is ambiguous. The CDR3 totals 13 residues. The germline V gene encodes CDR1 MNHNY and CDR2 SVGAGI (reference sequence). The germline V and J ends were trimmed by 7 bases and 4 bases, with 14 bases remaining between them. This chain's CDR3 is CASTLSVGYEQYF. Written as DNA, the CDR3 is TGTGCCAGCACCCTATCCGTCGGGTACGAGCAGTACTTC.

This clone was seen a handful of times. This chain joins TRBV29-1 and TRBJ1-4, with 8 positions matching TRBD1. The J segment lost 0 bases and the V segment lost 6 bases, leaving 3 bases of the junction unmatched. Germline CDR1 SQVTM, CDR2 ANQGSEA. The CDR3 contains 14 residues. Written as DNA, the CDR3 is TGCAGCGTCACGACAGGGGCAACTAATGAAAAACTGTTTTTT. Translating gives CSVTTGATNEKLFF.